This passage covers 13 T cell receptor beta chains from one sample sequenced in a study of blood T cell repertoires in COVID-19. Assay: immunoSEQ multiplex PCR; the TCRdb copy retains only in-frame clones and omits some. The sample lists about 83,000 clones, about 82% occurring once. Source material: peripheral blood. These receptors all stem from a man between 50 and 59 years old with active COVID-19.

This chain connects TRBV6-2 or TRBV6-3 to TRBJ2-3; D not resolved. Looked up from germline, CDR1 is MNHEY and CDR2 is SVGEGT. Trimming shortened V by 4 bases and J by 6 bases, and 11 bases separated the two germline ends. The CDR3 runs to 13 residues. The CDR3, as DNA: TGTGCCAGCAGTTCCCACTCCGGGGATACGCAGTATTTT. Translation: CASSSHSGDTQYF.

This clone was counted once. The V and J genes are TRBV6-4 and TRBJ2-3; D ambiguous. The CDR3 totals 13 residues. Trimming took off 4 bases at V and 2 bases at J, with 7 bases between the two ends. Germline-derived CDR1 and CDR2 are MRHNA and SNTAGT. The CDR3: CASSVSLTDTQYF. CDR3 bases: TGTGCCAGCAGTGTCTCTCTCACAGATACGCAGTATTTT.

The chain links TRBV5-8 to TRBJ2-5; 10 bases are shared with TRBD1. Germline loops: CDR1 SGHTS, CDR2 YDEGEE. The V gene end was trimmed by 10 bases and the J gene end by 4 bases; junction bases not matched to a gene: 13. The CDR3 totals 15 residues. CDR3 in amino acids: CAGDRGSLPLETQYF. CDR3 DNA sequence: TGTGCCGGGGACAGGGGTTCGCTTCCACTAGAGACCCAGTACTTC.

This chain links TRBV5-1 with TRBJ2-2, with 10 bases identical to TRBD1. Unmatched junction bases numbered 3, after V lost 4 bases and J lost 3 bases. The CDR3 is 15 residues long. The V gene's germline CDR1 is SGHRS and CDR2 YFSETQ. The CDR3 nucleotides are TGCGCCAGCAGCACGGGACAGGGGTACACCGGGGAGCTGTTTTTT. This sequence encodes CASSTGQGYTGELFF.

CDR3: CASSLVRSSREQTQYF. DNA of the CDR3: TGTGCCAGCAGCTTGGTACGGTCTAGCAGAGAACAGACCCAGTACTTC. The chain combines TRBV5-5 with TRBJ2-5; D perhaps matches TRBD2 (5 bases). CDR1 and CDR2 from the germline V gene are SGHKS and YYEKEE (reference sequence). The CDR3 loop spans 16 amino acids. V lost 0 bases, J lost 6 bases, and 18 bases lay in between.

CDR3 nucleotides: TGTGCCACCCACCTCGCAGGGGGAATCACAGATACGCAGTATTTT. Translation: CATHLAGGITDTQYF. The chain employs TRBV19 and TRBJ2-3, with 7 nucleotides matching TRBD1. CDR1 and CDR2 from the germline V gene are LNHDA and SQIVND (reference sequence). The junction had 12 bases not matched to a gene; V was cut back by 10 bases and J by 2 bases. The CDR3 extends over 15 amino acids.

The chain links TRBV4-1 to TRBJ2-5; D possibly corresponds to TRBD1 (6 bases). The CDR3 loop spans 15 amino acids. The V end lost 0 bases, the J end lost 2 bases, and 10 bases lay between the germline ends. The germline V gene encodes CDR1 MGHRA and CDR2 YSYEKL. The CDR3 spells CASSQDRGQQETQYF. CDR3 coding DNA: TGCGCCAGCAGCCAAGATAGGGGACAACAAGAGACCCAGTACTTC.

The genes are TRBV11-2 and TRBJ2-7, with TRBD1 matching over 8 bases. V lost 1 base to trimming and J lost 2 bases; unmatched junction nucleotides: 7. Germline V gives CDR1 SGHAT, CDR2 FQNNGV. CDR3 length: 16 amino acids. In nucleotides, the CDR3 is TGTGCCAGCAGCTTAGGAGGGACAGGTTCCCCCTACGAGCAGTACTTC. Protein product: CASSLGGTGSPYEQYF.

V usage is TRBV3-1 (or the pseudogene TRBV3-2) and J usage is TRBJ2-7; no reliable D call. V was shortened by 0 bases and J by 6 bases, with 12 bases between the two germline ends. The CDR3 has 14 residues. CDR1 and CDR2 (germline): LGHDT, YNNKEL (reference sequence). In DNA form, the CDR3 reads TGTGCCAGCAGCCAAGATTCCCGTCTTTTCGAGCAGTACTTC. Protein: CASSQDSRLFEQYF.

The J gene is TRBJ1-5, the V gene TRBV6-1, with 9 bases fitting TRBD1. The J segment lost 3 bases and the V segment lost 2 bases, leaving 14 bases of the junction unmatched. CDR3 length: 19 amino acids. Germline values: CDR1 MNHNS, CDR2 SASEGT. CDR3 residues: CASSETWVGQGSPNQPQHF. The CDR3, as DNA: TGTGCCAGCAGTGAAACTTGGGTGGGACAGGGAAGCCCCAATCAGCCCCAGCATTTT.

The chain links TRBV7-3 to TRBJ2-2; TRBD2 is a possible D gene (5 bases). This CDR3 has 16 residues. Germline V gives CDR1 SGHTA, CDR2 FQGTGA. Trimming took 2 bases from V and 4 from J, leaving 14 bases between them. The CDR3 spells CASSLFASLSTGELFF. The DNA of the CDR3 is TGTGCCAGCAGCTTATTTGCTAGCTTAAGCACCGGGGAGCTGTTTTTT.

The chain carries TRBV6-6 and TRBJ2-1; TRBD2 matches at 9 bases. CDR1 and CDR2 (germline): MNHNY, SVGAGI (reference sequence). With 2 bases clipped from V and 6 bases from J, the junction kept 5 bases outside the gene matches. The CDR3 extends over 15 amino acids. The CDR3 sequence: CASSYGRGGANEQFF. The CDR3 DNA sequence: TGTGCCAGCAGTTACGGTCGCGGGGGGGCCAATGAGCAGTTCTTC.

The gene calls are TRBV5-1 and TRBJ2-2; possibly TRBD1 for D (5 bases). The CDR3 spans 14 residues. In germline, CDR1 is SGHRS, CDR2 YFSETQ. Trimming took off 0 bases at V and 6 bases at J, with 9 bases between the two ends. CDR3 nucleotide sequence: TGCGCCAGCAGCTTGGGGACAAACGCCGGGGAGCTGTTTTTT. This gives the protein CASSLGTNAGELFF. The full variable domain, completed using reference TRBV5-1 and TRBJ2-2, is KAGVTQTPRYLIKTRGQQVTLSCSPISGHRSVSWYQQTPGQGLQFLFEYFSETQRNKGNFPGRFSGRQFSNSRSEMNVSTLELGDSALYLCASSLGTNAGELFFGEGSRLTVL.